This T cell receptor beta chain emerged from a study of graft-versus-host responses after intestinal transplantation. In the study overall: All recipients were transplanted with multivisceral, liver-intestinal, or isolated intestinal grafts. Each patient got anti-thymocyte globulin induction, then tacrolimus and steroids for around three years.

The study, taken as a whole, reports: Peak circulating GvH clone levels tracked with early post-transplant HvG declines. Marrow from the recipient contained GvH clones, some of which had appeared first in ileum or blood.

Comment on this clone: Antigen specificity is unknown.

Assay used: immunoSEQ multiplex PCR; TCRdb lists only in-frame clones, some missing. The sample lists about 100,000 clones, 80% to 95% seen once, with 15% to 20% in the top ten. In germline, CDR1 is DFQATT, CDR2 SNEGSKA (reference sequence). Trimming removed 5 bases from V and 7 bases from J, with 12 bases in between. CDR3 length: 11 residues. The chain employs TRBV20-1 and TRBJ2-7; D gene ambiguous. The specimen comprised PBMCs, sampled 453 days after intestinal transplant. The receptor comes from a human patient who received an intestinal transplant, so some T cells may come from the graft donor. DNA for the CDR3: TGCAGTGCTGGGAAAGTAGGTGAGCAGTACTTC. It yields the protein CSAGKVGEQYF.